This TCR beta chain was obtained from a study of shared clonotypes between healthy human individuals. Study-level findings and limits: Some clonotypes were shared by all four sorted-subset donors, while others were not shared. The non-shared ones had lower generation probabilities than the shared ones. With few donors, the genetic and exposure-history diversity represented was limited.

The germline gives CDR1 SGHVS, CDR2 FQNEAQ. The V gene lost 4 bases and the J gene lost 1 base, with 14 bases spanning the gap. The CDR3 length is 15 residues. A word on this clone: Antigen specificity is unknown.

This was a deep-level run. This table comes from immunoSEQ multiplex PCR, and its TCRdb copy is limited to in-frame clones, with some not included. The sample consists of millions of clones, around nine tenths of them appearing once. This clonotype originated in a man aged 18 to 35 in good health. Sequenced input: naive CD4+ T cells sorted from blood. Sample subset: CD45RA+ positively selected. This chain uses TRBV7-8 with TRBJ2-7; D call uncertain. The CDR3 sequence: CASSSQTTPSYEQYF. The CDR3 DNA sequence: TGTGCCAGCAGCTCCCAAACGACTCCTTCCTACGAGCAGTACTTC.